The rows below give T cell receptor beta chains drawn from one sample of a study of cytomegalovirus exposure and HLA in healthy donors. TCRdb's table, derived via immunoSEQ multiplex PCR, lists solely in-frame clones and lacks some. The sample holds roughly 160,000 clones; about 80% are singletons and the top ten take about 4%. Sequenced material: PBMCs. The receptor set was obtained from a man aged 25 to 45 in good health and CMV-seropositive. Each CDR3 is given with its conserved first and last residue. The D gene is left open where the match is weak. Size is stated for part of the rows, as once, few or many counts, or as a class when the clone is expanded.

>TRBV2|TRBJ2-3|NA|NA
CASSYDGGDTQYF
TGTGCCAGCAGTTATGACGGCGGAGATACGCAGTATTTT
>TRBV6-5|TRBJ1-1|NA|NA
CASSRAGGGGTEAFF
TGTGCCAGCAGTCGGGCCGGGGGAGGGGGCACTGAAGCTTTCTTT
>TRBV10-2|TRBJ1-4|NA|NA
CASSEGGVVGGEKLFF
TGCGCCAGCAGTGAGGGGGGCGTGGTCGGTGGTGAAAAACTGTTTTTT
>TRBV5-1|TRBJ1-2|NA|NA
CASSPEGTYNYGYTF
TGCGCCAGCAGCCCAGAGGGGACATATAACTATGGCTACACCTTC
>TRBV27|TRBJ2-1|NA|TRBD1
CASSLYRGGSNEQFF
TGTGCCAGCAGTTTATACAGGGGCGGCTCCAATGAGCAGTTCTTC
>TRBV30|TRBJ2-2|NA|TRBD1
CAWRGGGQGVNGELFF
TGTGCCTGGAGGGGGGGCGGACAGGGAGTAAACGGGGAGCTGTTTTTT
>TRBV19|TRBJ2-7|NA|NA
CASSMPQGYEQYF
TGTGCCAGTAGTATGCCCCAGGGATACGAGCAGTACTTC
>TRBV5-6|TRBJ1-1|NA|NA
CASSLTENTEAFF
TGTGCCAGCAGCCTGACAGAGAACACTGAAGCTTTCTTT
>TRBV7-2|TRBJ2-3|NA|TRBD1
CASSDTGGPVAQYF
TGTGCCAGCAGCGATACAGGGGGCCCCGTTGCGCAGTATTTT
>TRBV18|TRBJ2-5|NA|NA
CASSPQGSGGTQYF
TGTGCCAGCTCACCACAGGGATCCGGGGGGACCCAGTACTTC
>TRBV7-6|TRBJ2-7|NA|NA
CASSLRPAGTGSYEQYF
TGTGCCAGCAGCTTAAGGCCCGCCGGTACGGGCTCCTACGAGCAGTACTTC
>TRBV5-6|TRBJ2-1|NA|TRBD2
CASSLFVSGGYNEQFF
TGTGCCAGCAGCTTGTTCGTTAGCGGGGGATACAATGAGCAGTTCTTC
>TRBV5-5|TRBJ1-1|NA|NA
CASSLTGSMNTEAFF
TGTGCCAGCAGCTTGACAGGGTCCATGAACACTGAAGCTTTCTTT
>TRBV30|TRBJ2-7|NA|NA
CALSVYEQYF
TGTGCCTTATCAGTCTACGAGCAGTACTTC
>TRBV11-3|TRBJ2-2|NA|NA
CASSSGFNTGELFF
TGTGCCAGCAGCTCGGGGTTTAACACCGGGGAGCTGTTTTTT
>TRBV7-9|TRBJ2-7|NA|NA
CASSLVLGATYEQYF
TGTGCCAGCAGCTTAGTCCTGGGGGCGACCTACGAGCAGTACTTC
>TRBV2|TRBJ2-7|NA|NA
CASSEKSYEQYF
TGTGCCAGCAGTGAAAAGTCCTACGAGCAGTACTTC
>TRBV4-1|TRBJ2-3|few|NA
CASSQDAGASTDTQYF
TGCGCCAGCAGCCAAGATGCAGGGGCTAGCACAGATACGCAGTATTTT
>TRBV29-1|TRBJ2-3|NA|TRBD2
CSALAGGSTDTQYF
TGCAGCGCCTTAGCGGGGGGGAGCACAGATACGCAGTATTTT
>TRBV6-5|TRBJ2-7|few|TRBD1
CASTWGQGTYEQYF
TGTGCCAGCACCTGGGGACAGGGAACCTACGAGCAGTACTTC
>TRBV27|TRBJ1-2|few|TRBD1
CASGRTGGNGYTF
TGTGCCAGCGGCAGGACAGGGGGCAACGGCTACACCTTC
>TRBV6-1|TRBJ2-4|NA|NA
CASSSKGGNIQYF
TGTGCCAGCAGTTCTAAAGGGGGAAACATTCAGTACTTC
>TRBV11-2|TRBJ1-1|NA|TRBD1
CASSLQGDTEAFF
TGTGCCAGCAGCTTACAGGGGGACACTGAAGCTTTCTTT
>TRBV7-3|TRBJ2-3|NA|TRBD1
CASSTTGDTDTQYF
TGTGCCAGCAGCACGACAGGGGACACAGATACGCAGTATTTT
>TRBV11-2|TRBJ2-7|NA|TRBD2
CASSTREGQEYEQYF
TGTGCCAGCAGCACCCGGGAGGGGCAAGAATACGAGCAGTACTTC
>TRBV18|TRBJ1-1|few|TRBD1
CASSPPWQGADTEAFF
TGTGCCAGCTCACCACCGTGGCAGGGGGCCGACACTGAAGCTTTCTTT